A selection of T cell receptor beta chains follows, all from one sample in a study of blood T cell repertoires in COVID-19. Repertoires were generated with immunoSEQ multiplex PCR, while TCRdb's copy carries only in-frame clones and drops some. The table records over 200,000 clones, about four fifths of them present only once. The sample taken for sequencing was peripheral blood. The receptors derive from a woman aged 45-65 years with acute or convalescent COVID-19. The CDR3 runs from the conserved cysteine through the conserved F or W. D genes are given only for firm matches. Clone size appears in some rows only: once, few, many, or a class for an expanded clone.

v_call,clone_size,j_call,d_call,cdr3_aa,cdr3_nt
TRBV29-1,once,TRBJ1-1,NA,CSVELGKGVMNTEAFF,TGCAGCGTTGAACTGGGTAAGGGAGTTATGAACACTGAAGCTTTCTTT
TRBV5-1,NA,TRBJ2-5,TRBD1,CASSSSTGTETQYF,TGCGCCAGCAGCTCCTCGACAGGGACGGAGACCCAGTACTTC
TRBV11-3,NA,TRBJ2-7,TRBD1,CASSSGQGNEQYF,TGTGCCAGCAGCTCTGGACAGGGAAACGAGCAGTACTTC
TRBV19,NA,TRBJ2-6,NA,CASSMVGGTANVLTF,TGTGCCAGTAGTATGGTTGGAGGTACCGCCAACGTCCTGACTTTC
TRBV27,NA,TRBJ2-1,TRBD1,CASSLDRDEQFF,TGTGCCAGCAGTTTAGACAGGGATGAGCAGTTCTTC
TRBV15,once,TRBJ2-1,TRBD2,CATSRELAGVYNEQFF,TGTGCCACCAGCAGGGAACTAGCGGGAGTCTACAATGAGCAGTTCTTC
TRBV24-1,NA,TRBJ2-3,TRBD1,CATGGVGQGASDTQYF,TGTGCCACCGGGGGTGTGGGACAGGGGGCTTCAGATACGCAGTATTTT
TRBV10-3,NA,TRBJ2-2,TRBD2,CAVHSSPGGPTGELFF,TGTGCCGTCCATTCGTCTCCGGGGGGGCCGACCGGGGAGCTGTTTTTT
TRBV5-6,NA,TRBJ2-3,TRBD2,CASSSAGTTYRDTQYF,TGTGCCAGCAGCTCAGCCGGGACTACGTACCGAGATACGCAGTATTTT
TRBV2,NA,TRBJ1-1,TRBD1,CASTKGQMDTEAFF,TGTGCCAGCACCAAGGGACAGATGGACACTGAAGCTTTCTTT
TRBV11-2,NA,TRBJ1-1,NA,CASSPPGGANTEAFF,TGTGCCAGCAGCCCCCCCGGGGGTGCGAACACTGAAGCTTTCTTT
TRBV5-1,NA,TRBJ1-1,NA,CASSLDRLNTEAFF,TGCGCCAGCAGCTTAGACAGGTTGAACACTGAAGCTTTCTTT
TRBV6-5,NA,TRBJ1-1,TRBD1,CASSLRQGNTEAFF,TGTGCCAGCAGCCTGAGACAGGGCAACACTGAAGCTTTCTTT
TRBV28,NA,TRBJ1-5,NA,CASIMGLGNQPQHF,TGTGCCAGCATCATGGGGCTAGGCAATCAGCCCCAGCATTTT
TRBV7-6,once,TRBJ2-1,TRBD2,CASNRIAGGGDEQFF,TGTGCCAGCAACCGGATAGCGGGAGGTGGCGATGAGCAGTTCTTC
TRBV19,once,TRBJ1-5,NA,CASRLRGGTYSNQPQHF,TGTGCCAGTCGGCTGCGGGGGGGAACTTATAGCAATCAGCCCCAGCATTTT
TRBV11-2,once,TRBJ1-1,NA,CASSFGTPNEAFF,TGTGCCAGCAGCTTCGGGACACCTAATGAAGCTTTCTTT
TRBV3-1/TRBV3-2,few,TRBJ2-3,TRBD1,CASSQDMTGGTDTQYF,TGTGCCAGCAGCCAAGATATGACAGGGGGGACAGATACGCAGTATTTT
TRBV6-2/TRBV6-3,NA,TRBJ2-1,TRBD2,CASSYSGTSGGNEQFF,TGTGCCAGCAGTTACTCGGGGACTAGCGGCGGGAATGAGCAGTTCTTC
TRBV9,NA,TRBJ1-3,NA,CASSPPGEQLNTIYF,TGTGCCAGCAGCCCTCCCGGGGAGCAGTTGAACACCATATATTTT
TRBV25-1,NA,TRBJ2-6,TRBD1,CASSKTGTGANVLTF,TGTGCCAGCAGTAAGACAGGGACGGGGGCCAACGTCCTGACTTTC
TRBV7-6,NA,TRBJ1-1,NA,CASSQGMRGTEAFF,TGTGCCAGCAGCCAAGGGATGCGGGGCACTGAAGCTTTCTTT
TRBV19,few,TRBJ2-3,TRBD2,CAVGGGRGTDTQYF,TGTGCCGTCGGGGGGGGCCGAGGCACAGATACGCAGTATTTT
TRBV5-1,NA,TRBJ2-7,NA,CASSLIGTEQYF,TGCGCCAGCAGCTTGATCGGTACTGAGCAGTACTTC
TRBV6-1,NA,TRBJ2-7,NA,CASSEVWGRPGEQYF,TGTGCCAGCAGTGAAGTTTGGGGGAGGCCAGGGGAGCAGTACTTC
TRBV25-1,NA,TRBJ2-1,TRBD2,CASSTSSGRTVDEQFF,TGTGCCAGCTCCACCTCTAGCGGGAGGACTGTAGATGAGCAGTTCTTC
TRBV3-1/TRBV3-2,NA,TRBJ1-2,NA,CASSEQAGRGGYTF,TGTGCCAGCAGCGAGCAAGCAGGGCGAGGTGGCTACACCTTC
TRBV25-1,NA,TRBJ2-7,NA,CASSALLNPTQFSYEQYF,TGTGCCAGCAGTGCCCTCTTGAATCCAACACAATTCTCCTACGAGCAGTACTTC
TRBV28,NA,TRBJ2-3,TRBD1,CASSLSSGGRDTQYF,TGTGCCAGCAGTTTAAGTTCAGGGGGTAGGGATACGCAGTATTTT
TRBV20-1,NA,TRBJ2-3,NA,CSARVDNTQYF,TGCAGTGCTAGGGTAGATAATACGCAGTATTTT
TRBV24-1,NA,TRBJ2-3,NA,CATSDFSDTQYF,TGTGCCACCAGTGATTTCTCAGATACGCAGTATTTT
TRBV5-1,NA,TRBJ1-6,TRBD1,CASSFSGGTGESPLHF,TGCGCCAGCAGCTTCAGCGGTGGGACAGGGGAGTCACCCCTCCACTTT
TRBV7-2,once,TRBJ1-5,TRBD1,CASSSQGVSNQPQHF,TGTGCCAGCAGCTCTCAGGGGGTTAGCAATCAGCCCCAGCATTTT
TRBV24-1,NA,TRBJ2-1,TRBD2,CATSDQLAHTYNEQFF,TGTGCCACCAGTGACCAACTAGCGCACACCTACAATGAGCAGTTCTTC
TRBV6-5,few,TRBJ1-1,TRBD1,CASSYIPGQKAFF,TGTGCCAGCAGTTACATCCCGGGACAGAAAGCTTTCTTT
TRBV5-1,NA,TRBJ2-2,TRBD2,CASSLSNPGLAGPNTGELFF,TGCGCCAGCAGCTTGTCTAACCCTGGACTAGCGGGGCCCAACACCGGGGAGCTGTTTTTT
TRBV5-3,NA,TRBJ1-4,NA,CARSLGGEKLFF,TGTGCCAGAAGCTTGGGGGGCGAAAAACTGTTTTTT
TRBV15,NA,TRBJ2-7,TRBD1,CATSRESRDRGRYEQYF,TGTGCCACCAGCAGGGAATCCCGGGACAGGGGGCGGTACGAGCAGTACTTC
TRBV6-5,NA,TRBJ2-7,TRBD2,CASSQPSGPYEQYF,TGTGCCAGCAGTCAACCTAGCGGCCCCTACGAGCAGTACTTC
TRBV7-9,few,TRBJ2-3,NA,CASSAPGSSTDTQYF,TGTGCCAGCAGCGCGCCAGGTTCTAGCACAGATACGCAGTATTTT
TRBV5-1,NA,TRBJ2-7,NA,CASSLDFRTYEQYF,TGCGCCAGCAGCTTGGATTTCAGAACCTACGAGCAGTACTTC
TRBV3-1/TRBV3-2,NA,TRBJ2-6,NA,CASSHGDSGANVLTF,TGTGCCAGCAGCCACGGGGACTCCGGGGCCAACGTCCTGACTTTC